The 21 T cell receptor beta chains listed next were all sequenced from one sample in a study of blood T cell repertoires in COVID-19. Only in-frame clones appear in the TCRdb table, and some are missing; sequencing was by immunoSEQ multiplex PCR. The sample includes more than 100,000 clones, approximately 87% of them seen just once. The sequenced sample was peripheral blood. The source of these receptors is a woman aged 70 to 79 with acute or convalescent COVID-19.

The chain couples TRBV5-4 to TRBJ1-6; 8 positions match TRBD1. V dropped 4 bases and J dropped 5; count of bases not matched to a gene: 5. Germline lookup yields CDR1 SGHNT and CDR2 YYREEE (reference sequence). The CDR3 length is 15 residues. CDR3 coding DNA: TGTGCCAGCAGCCCGGGACAGGCCAATAATTCACCCCTCCACTTT. This gives the protein CASSPGQANNSPLHF.

CDR3 DNA: TGTGCCAGCAGCAAGCTAGGCAGCGTTAATGAAAAACTGTTTTTT. Translating gives CASSKLGSVNEKLFF. The J gene is TRBJ1-4, the V gene TRBV3-1 (or the pseudogene TRBV3-2), with unresolved D. This CDR3 region has 15 residues. Germline V gives CDR1 LGHDT, CDR2 YNNKEL (reference sequence). Deletions cut 5 bases from V and 4 bases from J, with 14 bases between.

The CDR3 loop is CASSLRAGLRETQYF. CDR3 DNA sequence: TGTGCCAGCAGCTTAAGGGCGGGGCTCCGGGAGACCCAGTACTTC. The chain employs TRBV7-8 and TRBJ2-5, with D possibly TRBD2 on 6 matching bases. V was clipped by 2 bases and J by 5 bases, with 15 bases between them. This CDR3 contains 15 residues. Germline values: CDR1 SGHVS, CDR2 FQNEAQ.

The chain has TRBV2 and TRBJ1-5; D is undetermined. V lost 8 bases and J 9 bases, leaving 14 bases between the germline ends. Germline CDR1 and CDR2: SNHLY and FYNNEI. The CDR3 runs 12 residues. This chain's CDR3 is CASGHPSRPQHF. The CDR3 DNA is TGTGCCAGCGGGCACCCATCAAGGCCCCAGCATTTT.

This chain connects TRBV28 to TRBJ2-5; 9 nucleotides agree with TRBD2. The CDR3 is 13 amino acids. Trimming removed 7 bases from V and 0 bases from J; junction bases left unmatched: 0. The V gene's germline CDR1 is MDHEN and CDR2 SYDVKM. CDR3 sequence reads: CASIAGDQETQYF. CDR3 sequence (DNA): TGTGCCAGCATAGCGGGGGACCAAGAGACCCAGTACTTC. Full variable domain (remainder filled in from reference TRBV28 and TRBJ2-5): DVKVTQSSRYLVKRTGEKVFLECVQDMDHENMFWYRQDPGLGLRLIYFSYDVKMKEKGDIPEGYSVSREKKERFSLILESASTNQTSMYLCASIAGDQETQYFGPGTRLLVL.

With respect to this clone: Germline and junction disagree at one end, which may indicate a read error. The chain employs TRBV19 and TRBJ2-1; D might be TRBD1 (6 bases). The CDR3 extends over 12 amino acids. Germline V gene data show CDR1 as LNHDA and CDR2 as SQIVND (reference sequence). In DNA form, the CDR3 reads TGTGCCAGTAGCCCGACAGGCGAGGTCTGGGTCTTC. It yields the protein CASSPTGEVWVF.

The chain links TRBV6-2 or TRBV6-3 to TRBJ2-1; 7 bases align to TRBD2. The CDR3 loop spans 15 amino acids. After removal of 6 bases from V and 7 bases from J, the junction contained 12 bases not matched to a gene. Germline loops: CDR1 MNHEY, CDR2 SVGEGT. The CDR3 nucleotides read TGTGCCAGCAGCCCCGCGGGGGTCACGGGGAATGAGCAGTTCTTC. The encoded protein is CASSPAGVTGNEQFF.

The rearrangement uses TRBV24-1 and TRBJ1-2; 8 bases align to TRBD1. CDR3 length equals 17 residues. V was clipped by 2 bases and J by 6 bases; unmatched bases: 13. Germline V CDR1 and CDR2: KGHDR, SFDVKD. CDR3 in DNA: TGTGCCACCAGTGATTCCCCCGGACAGGGAAGAGTAGATGGCTACACCTTC. It codes for CATSDSPGQGRVDGYTF.

This clone was recorded a few times. The rearrangement joins TRBV11-2 to TRBJ2-2; 9 bases agree with TRBD2. V trimming: 1 base; J trimming: 7 bases; junction bases outside the gene matches: 7. CDR3 length: 16 residues. Germline lookup yields CDR1 SGHAT and CDR2 FQNNGV. This CDR3 is CASSLGRGGAIGELFF. The CDR3 DNA follows: TGTGCCAGCAGCTTAGGTCGCGGGGGGGCCATCGGGGAGCTGTTTTTT.

A single count supports this clone. The chain recombines TRBV4-1 with TRBJ1-6; D remains ambiguous. This CDR3 has 15 amino acids. Deletions cut 1 base from V and 10 bases from J, with 14 bases between. Germline V gene data show CDR1 as MGHRA and CDR2 as YSYEKL. The DNA for the CDR3 is TGCGCCAGCAGCCAAGCCCCGGGCAGGAGGTCACCCCTCCACTTT. Protein sequence: CASSQAPGRRSPLHF.

This clone appeared a single time. This sequence joins TRBV19 and TRBJ1-5; 7 nucleotides line up with TRBD1. The ends lost 6 bases at V and 1 base at J; junction bases unmatched: 9. Germline values: CDR1 LNHDA, CDR2 SQIVND (reference sequence). This CDR3 has 16 residues. CDR3 sequence (DNA): TGTGCCAGTAGACTAGGGGGCGGTTGGAGCAATCAGCCCCAGCATTTT. Its translation: CASRLGGGWSNQPQHF. The complete variable domain, with remaining parts taken from reference TRBV19 and TRBJ1-5, reads DGGITQSPKYLFRKEGQNVTLSCEQNLNHDAMYWYRQDPGQGLRLIYYSQIVNDFQKGDIAEGYSVSREKKESFPLTVTSAQKNPTAFYLCASRLGGGWSNQPQHFGDGTRLSIL.

This clone appeared many times. The chain couples TRBV10-3 to TRBJ1-2; D ambiguous. CDR3 length: 16 residues. V was cut by 8 bases and J by 6 bases, with 25 bases left in between. Looked up from germline, CDR1 is ENHRY and CDR2 is SYGVKD. The CDR3 DNA reads TGTGCCATCCTCGTACTGAATATGTCCCTGGGCCATGGCTACACCTTC. It codes for CAILVLNMSLGHGYTF.

The chain has TRBV11-3 and TRBJ2-5; 15 bases map to TRBD2. The ends lost 1 base at V and 3 bases at J; junction bases unmatched: 6. Looked up from germline, CDR1 is SGHNT and CDR2 is YENEEA. The CDR3 spans 18 residues. In DNA form, the CDR3 reads TGTGCCAGCAGCTTAGGGCGGACTAGCGGGGGGGCTGAAGAGACCCAGTACTTC. Its translation is CASSLGRTSGGAEETQYF.

The chain employs TRBV11-2 and TRBJ2-2; tentatively, D is TRBD2 (5 bases). The CDR3 has 15 residues. Germline V gives CDR1 SGHAT, CDR2 FQNNGV. Trimming removed 5 bases at V and 13 bases at J, with 23 bases between. In DNA form, the CDR3 reads TGTGCCAGCAGCGTCGTGGGGTACACCGGGGAGCCGCTGTTTTTT. Translated, it gives CASSVVGYTGEPLFF.

The chain joins TRBV3-1 (or the pseudogene TRBV3-2) to TRBJ1-2; a possible D gene is TRBD1 (5 bases). The CDR3 is 14 amino acids. Germline assignment: CDR1 LGHDT and CDR2 YNNKEL (reference sequence). V was cut by 1 base and J by 5 bases, with 11 bases left in between. CDR3 residues: CASSQGSGNYGYTF. The CDR3 coding sequence is TGTGCCAGCAGCCAAGGTTCAGGGAATTATGGCTACACCTTC.

The rearrangement uses TRBV2 and TRBJ1-1; D may be TRBD1 (5 bases). This CDR3 is 13 amino acids long. Per germline, CDR1 SNHLY and CDR2 FYNNEI. Deletions cut 3 bases from V and 5 bases from J, with 10 bases between. The CDR3 region has the DNA TGTGCCAGCAGTGAGGGGGAGGGGACTGAAGCTTTCTTT. Protein sequence: CASSEGEGTEAFF.

A single count supports this clone. V is TRBV12-3 or TRBV12-4 and J is TRBJ2-4; TRBD1 agrees at 8 bases. This CDR3 has 13 amino acids. V lost 5 bases, J lost 7 bases, and 4 bases stayed unmatched. The CDR3 loop is CASSTRTGNIQYF. DNA for the CDR3: TGTGCCAGCAGTACCCGGACAGGGAACATTCAGTACTTC.

The gene calls are TRBV28 and TRBJ2-5; 12 bases align to TRBD1. The CDR3 spans 15 residues. V lost 5 bases to trimming and J lost 5 bases; unmatched junction nucleotides: 6. CDR1 MDHEN and CDR2 SYDVKM come from the germline V gene. The CDR3 protein is CASSQGTGGPETQYF. In nucleotides, the CDR3 is TGTGCCAGCAGTCAAGGGACAGGGGGCCCGGAGACCCAGTACTTC.

The J gene is TRBJ2-1, the V gene TRBV30; D is possibly TRBD1 (5 bases). Trimming removed 0 bases at V and 10 bases at J, with 13 bases between. The CDR3 covers 13 residues. The germline gives CDR1 GTSNPN, CDR2 SVGIG (reference sequence). This chain's CDR3 is CAWSVAGILEQFF. The CDR3, as DNA: TGTGCCTGGAGTGTAGCAGGGATCTTGGAGCAGTTCTTC.

This sequence joins TRBV27 and TRBJ1-1, with D tentatively TRBD1 (6 bases). The CDR3 runs 14 residues. Germline V gene data show CDR1 as MNHEY and CDR2 as SMNVEV (reference sequence). Trimming left V 3 bases short and J 5 bases short, with 13 bases between. DNA of the CDR3: TGTGCCAGCAGTTTCCACAGGGAGGGGACTGAAGCTTTCTTT. It is translated as CASSFHREGTEAFF.

The genes are TRBV7-9 and TRBJ2-3, with D maybe TRBD1 (6 bases). Trimming shortened V by 5 bases and J by 1 base, and 10 bases separated the two germline ends. CDR1 and CDR2 (germline): SEHNR, FQNEAQ (reference sequence). The CDR3 extends over 14 amino acids. CDR3 nucleotide sequence: TGTGCCAGCAGCCCATCAGGGGGCACAGATACGCAGTATTTT. This codes for CASSPSGGTDTQYF.